The rows below give T cell receptor beta chains drawn from one sample of a study of glioma-infiltrating T cells. TCRdb reprocessed the multiplex PCR reads via MiXCR and lists one record per CDR3 protein. The sample records over 140,000 distinct CDR3 sequences, around 42% being singletons. The specimen sequenced was glioma tissue, nonneoplastic brain tissue, or PBMCs (not recorded which). These receptors were taken from a human donor with low-grade glioma or glioblastoma, undergoing nonglioma brain surgery, or in good health (not recorded which). Both conserved end residues are part of each CDR3. Each record gives: J gene, D gene, clone size, V gene, CDR3 DNA, CDR3 protein. A D gene is named only where the DNA matches it firmly. For some rows the clone size is stated as once, few or many, or as a class when expanded; others skip it.

TRBJ2-5,.,many,TRBV20-1,TGCAGTGCTACAGGGCCACCCGGGGTGTACTTC,CSATGPPGVYF
TRBJ2-3,.,.,TRBV5-1,TGCGCCAGCAGGAATAACGGTCACACAGATACGCAGTATTTT,CASRNNGHTDTQYF
TRBJ1-1,.,few,TRBV6-2/TRBV6-3,TGTGCCAGCAGTTCGACGCCTCAGAGGGCTGAAGCTTTCTTT,CASSSTPQRAEAFF
TRBJ1-1,.,few,TRBV12-3/TRBV12-4,TGTGCCAGCACCGCAGGGTTGAACACTGAAGCTTTCTTT,CASTAGLNTEAFF
TRBJ2-1,TRBD2,few,TRBV6-1,TGTGCCAGCAGTTCCGGGACTAGCGGGAGGTTCTACAATGAGCAGTTCTTC,CASSSGTSGRFYNEQFF
TRBJ1-1,.,few,TRBV2,TGTGCCAGCAGGGGAAGGGGAGGTGACACTGAAGCTTTCTTT,CASRGRGGDTEAFF
TRBJ2-1,.,once,TRBV7-2,TGTGCCACACACAGTTCAAGCTCCTACAATGAGCAGTTCTTC,CATHSSSSYNEQFF
TRBJ2-1,.,.,TRBV7-2,TGTGCCAGCAGCCTTACTAGCAATGAGCAGTTCTTC,CASSLTSNEQFF
TRBJ2-5,TRBD2,.,TRBV7-2,TGTGCCAGCAGCCCTCGAGTGTCGCTAGCGGGAAGAGAGACCCAGTACTTC,CASSPRVSLAGRETQYF
TRBJ2-1,TRBD2,.,TRBV5-1,TGCGCCAGCAGCGGGATAGCGGGAGTCCCTGTCAATGAGCAGTTCTTC,CASSGIAGVPVNEQFF
TRBJ2-3,TRBD2,.,TRBV27,TGTGCCAGCAGTTTATCTGTACGCAAGGGACTAGCGGGGGCCACAGATACGCAGTATTTT,CASSLSVRKGLAGATDTQYF
TRBJ2-3,TRBD2,many,TRBV2,TGTGCCAGCGCTCGGACTAGTGGCACAGATACGCAGTATTTT,CASARTSGTDTQYF
TRBJ2-1,TRBD1,.,TRBV3-1,TGTGCCAGCAGCGTTGACAGGGGCGCCTACAATGAGCAGTTCTTC,CASSVDRGAYNEQFF
TRBJ2-3,TRBD1,few,TRBV7-3,TGTGCCAGCAGCCCGGACAGGGATTTCACAGATACGCAGTATTTT,CASSPDRDFTDTQYF
TRBJ1-2,TRBD1,.,TRBV4-1,TGCGCCAGCAGCCAAGCCGGGACAGGGGCTTCTCTCTATGGCTACACCTTC,CASSQAGTGASLYGYTF
TRBJ1-2,.,few,TRBV28,TGTGCCAGCAGTTCCGACACTGGGTATGGCTACACCTTC,CASSSDTGYGYTF
TRBJ2-5,.,.,TRBV10-3,TGTGCCATCAGTGAGTCCGTAGTTCCGGAGACCCAGTACTTC,CAISESVVPETQYF
TRBJ1-5,.,.,TRBV28,TGTGCCAGCAGTTTAGGGACGGGAAATCAGCCCCAGCATTTT,CASSLGTGNQPQHF
TRBJ2-7,.,.,TRBV10-3,TGTGCCATCAGCCCTTTGGGGTACGAGCAGTACTTC,CAISPLGYEQYF
TRBJ1-5,.,.,TRBV12-3/TRBV12-4,TGTGCCAGCAGTTTGAAGGGTCTAAATCAGCCCCAGCATTTT,CASSLKGLNQPQHF
TRBJ2-7,TRBD1,few,TRBV6-5,TGTGCCAGCAGCCCACGACAGGGGACATCTGGAGAGCAGTACTTC,CASSPRQGTSGEQYF
TRBJ2-5,.,.,TRBV18,TGTGCCAGCTCACCAAGGTCCATCTCGGGGGCCTTTATGGAGACCCAGTACTTC,CASSPRSISGAFMETQYF
TRBJ2-7,TRBD1,.,TRBV10-1,TGCGCCAGCAGTTTCGGACAGGCCTACGAGCAGTACTTC,CASSFGQAYEQYF
TRBJ2-1,.,few,TRBV4-1,TGCGCCAGCAGCCTTTCAACGGGCACTTACAATGAGCAGTTCTTC,CASSLSTGTYNEQFF
TRBJ2-3,TRBD1,.,TRBV28,TGTGCCAGCAGTTCAGTGGACAGGGGGCGTACAGATACGCAGTATTTT,CASSSVDRGRTDTQYF
TRBJ2-5,.,.,TRBV6-1,TGTGCCAGCAGTTTAACACGACAAGCCCAGTACTTC,CASSLTRQAQYF
TRBJ1-1,.,.,TRBV6-6,TGTGCCAGCAGTTACTCTTACAGGGCGGATGATGAAGCTTTCTTT,CASSYSYRADDEAFF
TRBJ1-5,.,.,TRBV2,TGTGCCAGCAAGGGATCGGGGCCTAGCAATCAGCCCCAGCATTTT,CASKGSGPSNQPQHF
TRBJ2-1,TRBD1,.,TRBV29-1,TGCAGCGTTGATGGACAGGGAGTCGGTGAGCAGTTCTTC,CSVDGQGVGEQFF
TRBJ1-5,TRBD1,.,TRBV20-1,TGCAGTGTCCCAGGTGAAGGGTACAGGGGAGAAGGTCAGCCCCAGCATTTT,CSVPGEGYRGEGQPQHF
TRBJ1-4,.,.,TRBV7-6,TGTGCCAGCAGTTCGACGGGCCTGAGGGAAAAACTGTTTTTT,CASSSTGLREKLFF